This T cell receptor (beta chain) comes out of a study of vaccination and CD4 T cells after COVID-19 (dated by TCRdb to about 2022). Context from the whole study: Every convalescent patient had a positive nasal swab PCR test for SARS-CoV-2, with mild disease in about nine patients and severe disease in one. The convalescent cohort comprised six males and four females, including two Hispanic individuals, seven Caucasians, two Asians and one multiracial person. Two doses of either the Pfizer-BioNTech BNT162b2 vaccine (n=8) or the Moderna mRNA-1273 vaccine (n=2) were administered to participants. Post-COVID blood samples from convalescent patients were collected a median of approximately 93 days after diagnosis, with a range of 35 to 161 days. Post-vaccine blood samples were taken a median of about 70 days after the second vaccine dose, with a range of roughly 13 to 250 days. Culture stimuli were overlapping spike peptide pools from SARS-CoV-2 and from the common cold coronaviruses HCoV-NL63, HCoV-OC43 and HCoV-229E. Control cultures received a CEFX viral epitope pool as the positive control, an HIV-1 Nef peptide pool as the negative control, or no peptide. In approximately ten COVID-19 convalescent patients and a handful of infection-naive healthy vaccine recipients, the spike-specific CD4+ TCR repertoire before mRNA vaccination was compared with the repertoire after mRNA vaccination.

Study-level results and caveats: In convalescent patients, a median roughly 86% of post-vaccine SARS-CoV-2-reactive clones were detected only after vaccination, suggesting vaccine-specific priming. The median number of SARS-CoV-2-reactive clonotypes rose from about 23 after infection to 38 after vaccination, but the change was not significant. In convalescent patients, nearly all vaccine-specific clones (304 of 307) were found to be mono-reactive for SARS-CoV-2 spike rather than cross-reactive with common cold coronaviruses. Relatively few convalescent patients were included in the study, and early timepoints after natural infection were not analyzed.

The treatment or condition label corresponds to: roughly 10-day PBMC culture with coronavirus spike peptide pools or control peptides (ViraFEST assay). The study used the ViraFEST assay, which expanded antigen-specific T cells with peptide pools and then identified expanded clonotypes by TCR sequencing. The convalescent patients' positive SARS-CoV-2 PCR tests fell between March and December 2020, which was before the Alpha, Beta and Delta variants emerged in the United States. More than 1.5 million PBMCs per well were cultured in IMDM with approximately 5% human AB serum and 8.5 to 10 IU/ml IL-2, plus 10 ug/ml peptide pools. On days 3 and 7, half of the culture medium was replaced with fresh IL-2-containing medium. After around 11 days of culture, CD4+ T cells were isolated by negative selection with the EasySep CD4+ T cell isolation kit. Ficoll-Paque Plus gradient centrifugation was used to isolate PBMCs from whole blood, and the isolated PBMCs were then either used fresh or cryopreserved at -140C. In general, triplicate wells were set up for every culture condition.

From the cysteine through the phenylalanine, the CDR3 covers 16 amino acids. Only CDR3 DNA remains: 48 bases, in frame from the first base. The library relied on PCR. DNA from cultured CD4+ T cells underwent TCR sequencing with the Oncomine TCR Beta short-read assay at the Johns Hopkins FTIC core. Genomic DNA was extracted from the cultured CD4+ T cells with the QIAamp micro DNA kit. The Oncomine TCR Beta libraries from cultured CD4+ T cells were pooled using unique dual indexes and then sequenced on an Illumina iSeq 100. Under the source paper's analysis protocol: Non-productive sequences were filtered out, and CDR3s that did not start with C, did not end with F or W, or were shorter than 7 amino acids were discarded. The MANAFEST web application identified antigen-specific clonotypes by comparing peptide-stimulated wells against reference wells and other culture wells. For a clone to be called positive, the clone needed an FDR below 0.05, an odds ratio above 5, and a productive frequency above 0.1% in at least two of three replicate wells. A clonotype was classed as cross-reactive if the clonotype showed significant expansion both in SARS-CoV-2 spike wells and in at least one common cold coronavirus spike condition. CDR3 homology was assessed with Levenshtein distances (stringdist) and unrooted phylogenetic trees (ape) in R version 3.6.1. TCRdb cleaned the public reads at Q25 with fastp, built clones with MiXCR and kept in-frame beta chains. Entries are consolidated by CDR3 protein sequence, retaining the most common genes and DNA. The V and J calls here are based on TCRdb, not the publication. The sample table shows approximately 12,000 distinct CDR3 sequences, and more than 45% are seen once. Of the sample, about a sixth falls within the top ten clones.

With regard to this clonotype: Its antigen remains unidentified. No much larger clone is present one base from it, and per-base qualities are unavailable.

The chain employs TRBV21-1 and TRBJ1-4; TRBD1 is the table's D call and was not checked against the DNA. TRBV21-1 is recorded as a pseudogene. Sample: CD4+ T cells from blood, cultured in vitro. This receptor was obtained from a human donor who had recovered from COVID-19. The DNA sequence reads TGTGCCAGCAGCAAAACCGGGACAGGGGGAAATGAAAAACTGTTTTTT. It translates to CASSKTGTGGNEKLFF.